The 11 T cell receptor beta chains below were found in one sample sequenced in a study of blood T cell repertoires in COVID-19. Data came from immunoSEQ multiplex PCR; TCRdb stores just in-frame clones and leaves some out. Here the sample spans some 200,000 clones, 84% being singletons. Material for sequencing was peripheral blood. The receptors come from a middle-aged man with active or convalescent COVID-19.

This clone was observed many times. J is TRBJ2-5 and V is TRBV6-2 or TRBV6-3; 8 bases agree with TRBD2. The CDR3 runs 14 residues. The germline V gene has CDR1 MNHEY and CDR2 SVGEGT. After removal of 5 bases from V and 5 bases from J, the junction contained 7 bases not matched to a gene. CDR3: CASSAGGALETQYF. CDR3 sequence (DNA): TGTGCCAGCAGTGCCGGGGGGGCTCTTGAGACCCAGTACTTC.

This chain joins TRBV5-4 and TRBJ2-3; 7 bases map to TRBD1. V lost 4 bases and J lost 6; bases outside the gene matches: 8. The CDR3 is 14 amino acids. Germline CDR1 reads SGHNT; CDR2 reads YYREEE (reference sequence). The CDR3 DNA sequence: TGTGCCAGCAGCGTGGGACAGTCTGGCGATACGCAGTATTTT. It is translated as CASSVGQSGDTQYF.

The genes are TRBV18 and TRBJ1-5, with 7 bases identical to TRBD1. The germline V gene encodes CDR1 KGHSH and CDR2 LQKENI. Unmatched junction bases numbered 5, after V lost 5 bases and J lost 7 bases. The CDR3 is made up of 13 amino acids. The CDR3 spells CASSADRDQPQHF. In nucleotides, the CDR3 is TGTGCCAGCTCAGCAGACAGGGACCAGCCCCAGCATTTT. Combining the CDR3 with reference TRBV18 and TRBJ1-5 gives the whole variable domain NAGVMQNPRHLVRRRGQEARLRCSPMKGHSHVYWYRQLPEEGLKFMVYLQKENIIDESGMPKERFSAEFPKEGPSILRIQQVVRGDSAAYFCASSADRDQPQHFGDGTRLSIL.

The chain joins TRBV6-5 to TRBJ1-2; D possibly corresponds to TRBD1 (6 bases). The CDR3 covers 13 residues. In germline, CDR1 is MNHEY, CDR2 SVGAGI. Trimming cost V 7 bases and J 4 bases, with 13 bases left between them. CDR3 in DNA: TGTGCCAGCATAACCGGACAGCTCTATGGCTACACCTTC. Encoded protein: CASITGQLYGYTF.

This clone was counted only a few times. The rearrangement uses TRBV5-6 and TRBJ1-5; D unclear. Deletions cut 2 bases from V and 5 bases from J, with 8 bases between. The CDR3 covers 13 residues. CDR1 and CDR2 (germline): SGHDT, YYEEEE. CDR3 loop: CASSFGGHQPQHF. DNA for the CDR3: TGTGCCAGCAGCTTTGGAGGGCATCAGCCCCAGCATTTT.

This clone was seen just once. The rearrangement uses TRBV7-8 and TRBJ1-1; maybe TRBD1 (5 bases). V lost 1 base and J 1 base, leaving 13 bases between the germline ends. Germline lookup yields CDR1 SGHVS and CDR2 FQNEAQ. The CDR3 is made up of 16 amino acids. CDR3 amino acids: CASSLVVGRGNTEAFF. The CDR3 coding sequence is TGTGCCAGCAGCTTAGTTGTAGGGAGGGGGAACACTGAAGCTTTCTTT.

V gene TRBV6-1 combines with J gene TRBJ2-2, with D tentatively TRBD1 (5 bases). The CDR3 length is 15 residues. Germline V gives CDR1 MNHNS, CDR2 SASEGT. V was pared by 3 bases and J by 3 bases, with 11 bases between. For the CDR3, the DNA is TGTGCCAGCAGTGATACTGGCAGGGACACCGGGGAGCTGTTTTTT. This codes for CASSDTGRDTGELFF.

This clone was seen more than once but under ten times. This chain connects TRBV10-3 to TRBJ2-1, with D perhaps matching TRBD2 (6 bases). There are 18 residues in the CDR3. Germline values: CDR1 ENHRY, CDR2 SYGVKD. The V gene lost 2 bases and the J gene lost 0 bases, with 17 bases spanning the gap. CDR3 in DNA: TGTGCCATCAGTGAGAGGCCCATAGCGGAGAGCTCCTACAATGAGCAGTTCTTC. Amino acids: CAISERPIAESSYNEQFF.

The CDR3 DNA follows: TGTGCCAGCAGCCGTAGCGGGAGTAGACAGACCCAGTACTTC. The encoded protein is CASSRSGSRQTQYF. This rearrangement joins TRBV28 to TRBJ2-5; 9 bases are shared with TRBD2. Germline V gene lookup returns CDR1 MDHEN and CDR2 SYDVKM. With V trimmed by 6 bases and J by 6 bases, 8 bases remained unmatched. This CDR3 has 14 residues.

The J gene is TRBJ2-2, the V gene TRBV7-3; perhaps TRBD2 as D (5 bases). With 5 bases removed from V and 8 bases from J, the gap between germline ends came to 18 bases. Germline assignment: CDR1 SGHTA and CDR2 FQGTGA. The CDR3 totals 15 residues. CDR3 in DNA: TGTGCCAGCAGCCTAGGACCGCCGGGGATTGGGGAGCTGTTTTTT. This sequence encodes CASSLGPPGIGELFF.

The chain recombines TRBV6-5 with TRBJ2-3, with 9 bases fitting TRBD1. This CDR3 is 15 amino acids long. J was trimmed by 4 bases and V by 2 bases; bases with no gene match: 4. Germline V gives CDR1 MNHEY, CDR2 SVGAGI. Written as DNA, the CDR3 is TGTGCCAGCAGTTACGCGACAGGGGGAGCAGATACGCAGTATTTT. Amino acids: CASSYATGGADTQYF.